The next 7 T cell receptor beta chains were all read from a single sample in a study of blood T cells in healthy people across ages. A second PCR, run for about 7 to 12 cycles, used a sample-barcoded 5' primer plus a J-beta primer mix. One entry per CDR3 protein, called by TCRdb with MiXCR from the 5' RACE reads. The sample lists 500,000 to 700,000 distinct CDR3 sequences, 25% to 35% occurring once. Sequenced input: blood. The receptors come from an elderly woman in good health.

This clonotype was counted once. The chain has TRBV12-3 or TRBV12-4 and TRBJ1-4; perhaps TRBD1 as D (5 bases). This CDR3 spans 12 amino acids. V was clipped by 0 bases and J by 10 bases, with 6 bases between them. The CDR3 is CASSLATAKLFF. As DNA, the CDR3 is TGTGCCAGCAGTTTAGCGACAGCAAAACTGTTTTTT.

V gene TRBV12-3 or TRBV12-4 combines with J gene TRBJ2-5; a possible D gene is TRBD2 (6 bases). The V end was cut by 5 bases, the J end by 11 bases, with 15 bases between. This CDR3 is built from 12 residues. This CDR3 reads CASSGDFNEQYF. The DNA of the CDR3 is TGTGCCAGCAGTGGGGACTTCAATGAGCAGTACTTC.

On this clonotype itself: At one boundary the junction diverges from the germline segment, which might be a read error. The chain couples TRBV5-4 to TRBJ2-5; D gene unclear. CDR3 length equals 13 residues. The germline V gene has CDR1 SGHNT and CDR2 YYREEE (reference sequence). The CDR3 sequence: CAGSPRYQETQYF. The CDR3 nucleotides are TGTGCCGGCAGCCCGCGGTACCAAGAGACCCAGTACTTC.

As concerns this clonotype: A single base separates this from a much larger clone, so it may be a read error. V is TRBV6-2 or TRBV6-3 and J is TRBJ2-3; maybe TRBD2 (6 bases). Trimming removed 7 bases at V and 2 bases at J, with 16 bases between. CDR3 length: 15 residues. Germline assignment: CDR1 MNHEY and CDR2 SVGEGT. The CDR3 sequence: CASTRPGLLTDTQYF. DNA of the CDR3: TGTGCCAGCACCAGACCGGGACTTCTCACAGATACGCAGTATTTT.

This clonotype was seen only a few times. The chain carries TRBV7-2 and TRBJ2-5; 10 nucleotides agree with TRBD2. This CDR3 spans 16 amino acids. V trimming: 4 bases; J trimming: 5 bases; junction bases outside the gene matches: 10. The germline V gene encodes CDR1 SGHTA and CDR2 FQGNSA. CDR3 loop: CASSSTSGGGMETQYF. In DNA form, the CDR3 reads TGTGCCAGCAGCTCAACGAGCGGGGGGGGGATGGAGACCCAGTACTTC. Looking up the rest from reference TRBV7-2 and TRBJ2-5 gives the full variable domain: GAGVSQSPSNKVTEKGKDVELRCDPISGHTALYWYRQSLGQGLEFLIYFQGNSAPDKSGLPSDRFSAERTGGSVSTLTIQRTQQEDSAVYLCASSSTSGGGMETQYFGPGTRLLVL.

This clonotype was found many times. The V gene is TRBV7-8, the J gene TRBJ2-3, with unresolved D. CDR3 length: 12 residues. Germline-derived CDR1 and CDR2 are SGHVS and FQNEAQ. Trimming removed 2 bases at V and 5 bases at J, with 5 bases between. CDR3 nucleotides: TGTGCCAGCAGCTTAATCGGAGATACGCAGTATTTT. This sequence encodes CASSLIGDTQYF.

This clonotype was found many times. This chain uses TRBV4-1 with TRBJ2-3; D gene ambiguous. V lost 0 bases and J lost 3, with 4 bases in between. The CDR3 length is 13 residues. Germline V gene sequence: CDR1 MGHRA, CDR2 YSYEKL. CDR3 in DNA: TGCGCCAGCAGCCAAGAGCCGACAGATACGCAGTATTTT. This codes for CASSQEPTDTQYF.